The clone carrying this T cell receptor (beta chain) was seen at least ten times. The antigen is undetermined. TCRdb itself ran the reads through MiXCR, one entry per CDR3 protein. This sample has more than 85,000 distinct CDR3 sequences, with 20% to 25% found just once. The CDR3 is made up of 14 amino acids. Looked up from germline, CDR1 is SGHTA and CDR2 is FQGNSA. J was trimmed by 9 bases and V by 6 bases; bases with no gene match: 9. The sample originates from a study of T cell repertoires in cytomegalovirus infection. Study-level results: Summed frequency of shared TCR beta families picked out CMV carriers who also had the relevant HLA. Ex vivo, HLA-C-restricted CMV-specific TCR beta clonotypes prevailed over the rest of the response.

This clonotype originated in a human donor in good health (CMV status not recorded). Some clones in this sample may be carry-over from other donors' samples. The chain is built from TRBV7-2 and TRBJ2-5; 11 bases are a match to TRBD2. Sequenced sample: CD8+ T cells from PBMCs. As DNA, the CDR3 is TGTGCCAGCAGTCCGCCGGGACTAGCGGATCCCCAGTACTTC. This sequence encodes CASSPPGLADPQYF.